This is a list of T cell receptor beta chains from one sample in a study of blood T cell repertoires in COVID-19. Libraries were prepared by immunoSEQ multiplex PCR; TCRdb keeps only in-frame clonotypes and omits some of them. Here the sample spans about 240,000 clones, more than 75% being singletons. Material: peripheral blood. The receptor source for this set is an older woman with active or convalescent COVID-19. Both conserved end residues are part of each CDR3. D genes are given only for firm matches. Rows may omit the clone size; those that give it use once, few, many or a size class.

d_call	v_call	clone_size	j_call	cdr3_nt	cdr3_aa
TRBD1	TRBV7-6	-	TRBJ2-6	TGTGCCAGCAGCTTTTACATCGGGACAGGGTCTGGGGCCAACGTCCTGACTTTC	CASSFYIGTGSGANVLTF
-	TRBV19	-	TRBJ1-2	TGTGCCAGTAGTATAGATGCCAGGTTCGACTATGGCTACACCTTC	CASSIDARFDYGYTF
-	TRBV29-1	-	TRBJ2-7	TGCAGCGCCCACGGGGGGCAGGGTGCGTCCGAGCAGTACTTC	CSAHGGQGASEQYF
TRBD2	TRBV4-1	-	TRBJ2-2	TGCGCCAGCAGCCCAGCCGGACTAGCGGGGGTACCCGCCGGGGAGCTGTTTTTT	CASSPAGLAGVPAGELFF
TRBD1	TRBV18	-	TRBJ1-2	TGTGCCAGCTCGCCCGACAGGGCTAACTATGGCTACACCTTC	CASSPDRANYGYTF
-	TRBV14	-	TRBJ1-4	TGTGCCAGCAGCCAAGAACTTGTTGGGCTAAATGAAAAACTGTTTTTT	CASSQELVGLNEKLFF
-	TRBV4-1	-	TRBJ2-7	TGCGCCAGCAGCCAATTACAGGGCGACGAGCAGTACTTC	CASSQLQGDEQYF
-	TRBV6-5	-	TRBJ2-4	TGTGCCAGCAGTTACATTCCTCTAGCCAAAAACATTCAGTACTTC	CASSYIPLAKNIQYF
-	TRBV5-4	few	TRBJ1-2	TGTGCCAGCAGCTTGGGGGCAGGGGTTGACTATGGCTACACCTTC	CASSLGAGVDYGYTF
-	TRBV18	few	TRBJ1-2	TGTGCCAGCTCACCACGATATCTGGGGGCGAGAGGTGGCTACACCTTC	CASSPRYLGARGGYTF
TRBD2	TRBV11-2	-	TRBJ2-1	TGTGCCAGCAGCTTAGTTTCTCGGCTAGCGGTCTCCTACAATGAGCAGTTCTTC	CASSLVSRLAVSYNEQFF
-	TRBV6-5	-	TRBJ1-4	TGTGCCAGCAGTAGGAGGGGTGCTAATGAAAAACTGTTTTTT	CASSRRGANEKLFF
TRBD2	TRBV7-2	-	TRBJ2-7	TGTGCCAGCAGCCTATCTAGCGGGGGGCGGACCTACGAGCAGTACTTC	CASSLSSGGRTYEQYF
-	TRBV19	-	TRBJ2-1	TGTGCCAGTAGTATAGAAAGCCCGAGCTCCTACAATGAGCAGTTCTTC	CASSIESPSSYNEQFF
-	TRBV4-3	-	TRBJ1-2	TGCGCCAGCAGCCAAGGGGTCACAGGGATGGCCTATGGCTACACCTTC	CASSQGVTGMAYGYTF
TRBD2	TRBV5-6	once	TRBJ2-5	TGTGCCAGCAGCCCCAGAGCTAGCGGGGGCGTGGAGACCCAGTACTTC	CASSPRASGGVETQYF
-	TRBV24-1	-	TRBJ2-2	TGTGCCACCAGTCAGGGAGGGGAGCTGTTTTTT	CATSQGGELFF
-	TRBV6-6	-	TRBJ1-5	TGTGCCAGCAGTTACTCGACAGGTAATCAGCCCCAGCATTTT	CASSYSTGNQPQHF
-	TRBV4-1	-	TRBJ1-1	TGCGCCAGCAGCCAAGAACGGCAGGGGAACACTGAAGCTTTCTTT	CASSQERQGNTEAFF
TRBD1	TRBV10-3	-	TRBJ2-1	TGTGCCACCAGGGGGGCAGGGGGCGACTACAATGAGCAGTTCTTC	CATRGAGGDYNEQFF
-	TRBV6-5	-	TRBJ1-2	TGTGCCAGCAGTTACTCGAATCGACAGCAGTATGGCTACACCTTC	CASSYSNRQQYGYTF
TRBD1	TRBV5-1	-	TRBJ2-7	TGCGCCAGCAGCTCACCGGACAGGGTCTACGAGCAGTACTTC	CASSSPDRVYEQYF
-	TRBV18	-	TRBJ2-2	TGTGCCAGCTCACCACCCCCCCCTAGGGGCCTGCACGGGGAGCTGTTTTTT	CASSPPPPRGLHGELFF
TRBD1	TRBV5-5	-	TRBJ2-5	TGTGCCAGCAGCTTGGGAGTGGGACAGGGCCAAGAGACCCAGTACTTC	CASSLGVGQGQETQYF
-	TRBV3-1/TRBV3-2	-	TRBJ2-7	TGTGCCAGCAGCCAATTGAGCTACGAGCAGTACTTC	CASSQLSYEQYF
-	TRBV2	few	TRBJ2-7	TGTGCCAGCAGCGGAGGCTTTTCCTCCTACGAGCAGTACTTC	CASSGGFSSYEQYF
-	TRBV6-1	-	TRBJ1-3	TGTGCCAGCAGTGAAGCGCTTAGTCGAATAATTGACACCATATATTTT	CASSEALSRIIDTIYF
-	TRBV4-3	-	TRBJ1-1	TGCGCCAGCAGCCCATCGCGGGTTGGTAACACTGAAGCTTTCTTT	CASSPSRVGNTEAFF
TRBD1	TRBV7-2	-	TRBJ2-1	TGTGCCAGCAGCTTAGGACCCGGGACAGGGGGCAATGAGCAGTTCTTC	CASSLGPGTGGNEQFF
-	TRBV4-1	once	TRBJ2-3	TGCGCCAGCAGCCGTTCGGCAGCGGTTGGTTTGGGAACGCAGTATTTT	CASSRSAAVGLGTQYF
-	TRBV7-3	-	TRBJ2-5	TGTGCCAGCAGCTTAACCGTAGTTGAGACCCAGTACTTC	CASSLTVVETQYF
-	TRBV2	-	TRBJ1-2	TGTGCCGAGGGGGGGAACTATGGCTACACCTTC	CAEGGNYGYTF
-	TRBV25-1	-	TRBJ1-2	TGTGCCAGCAGTGAATCCGGATTCTACGGGAACTATGGCTACACCTTC	CASSESGFYGNYGYTF
TRBD1	TRBV25-1	-	TRBJ2-7	TGTGCCAGCAGTGGAAGGACAGGGGCCTACGAGCAGTACTTC	CASSGRTGAYEQYF
-	TRBV2	-	TRBJ2-3	TGTGCCAGCAGTGAAGAAGGGACTGCCTATACGCAGTATTTT	CASSEEGTAYTQYF
-	TRBV7-9	-	TRBJ1-6	TGTGCCAGCAGCTTAGCGGCGGATTCACCCCTCCACTTT	CASSLAADSPLHF
TRBD2	TRBV7-2	once	TRBJ2-7	TGTGCCAGCAGCTTAACTAGCGGGGTGGGCGAGCAGTACTTC	CASSLTSGVGEQYF
-	TRBV19	-	TRBJ1-2	TGTGCCAGTAGTACCGACCAGGGGTATAACTATGGCTACACCTTC	CASSTDQGYNYGYTF
-	TRBV6-6	-	TRBJ1-2	TGTGCCAGCAGCAGGACACCCACAGGCTATGGCTACACCTTC	CASSRTPTGYGYTF
TRBD1	TRBV5-1	-	TRBJ1-2	TGCGCCAGCAGCTTGGATGGGACAGGGCGACAGGATGGCTACACCTTC	CASSLDGTGRQDGYTF
-	TRBV14	-	TRBJ2-7	TGTGCCAGCAGCCAAGCCAGGAAGCCCTACGAGCAGTACTTC	CASSQARKPYEQYF
TRBD2	TRBV2	-	TRBJ2-3	TGTGCCAGCAGGACTAGCATGGATACGCAGTATTTT	CASRTSMDTQYF
-	TRBV29-1	few	TRBJ1-2	TGCAGCGTTGATGGGTTTGGGGGGGCGGCCTATGGCTACACCTTC	CSVDGFGGAAYGYTF
-	TRBV5-4	once	TRBJ1-2	TGTGCCAGCAGCTACGGGGGTTTTACTAATGGCTACACCTTC	CASSYGGFTNGYTF
-	TRBV7-9	-	TRBJ1-5	TGTGCCAGCAGCTTAGATAGGGGTGGCAATCAGCCCCAGCATTTT	CASSLDRGGNQPQHF
TRBD1	TRBV5-3	-	TRBJ1-2	TGTGCCAGAAGCTTTGACAGGGCCCGCGGCTACACCTTC	CARSFDRARGYTF
-	TRBV6-1	-	TRBJ2-7	TGTGCCAGCAGTGAAATTGGGTACAGCCCCTACGAGCAGTACTTC	CASSEIGYSPYEQYF
TRBD1	TRBV28	-	TRBJ1-3	TGTGCCAGCAGTTCCTCTGCGGGACAGGGGTCTGGAAACACCATATATTTT	CASSSSAGQGSGNTIYF
-	TRBV11-2	once	TRBJ2-7	TGTGCCAGCAGCTTAGACAGGTCCTACGAGCAGTACTTC	CASSLDRSYEQYF
-	TRBV23-1	once	TRBJ1-1	TGCGCCAGCAGTCAAAAAAAGGCAGGGGCGCTTAACACTGAAGCTTTCTTT	CASSQKKAGALNTEAFF
TRBD2	TRBV7-2	-	TRBJ2-7	TGTGCCAGCAGCTTAGTGCCAGCGGGGGACTACGAGCAGTACTTC	CASSLVPAGDYEQYF
-	TRBV7-2	-	TRBJ1-3	TGTGCCAGCAGCCAAACAGGGAGCTCTGGAAACACCATATATTTT	CASSQTGSSGNTIYF
-	TRBV5-5	-	TRBJ2-7	TGTGCCAGCAGCCTGACGGGGAAGTCCTACGAGCAGTACTTC	CASSLTGKSYEQYF
-	TRBV6-1	-	TRBJ1-2	TGTGCCAGCAGTGAAGCACAAAACTATGGCTACACCTTC	CASSEAQNYGYTF
-	TRBV4-2	-	TRBJ1-3	TGTGCCAGCAGCCAAGGTGGGCTTGGAAACACCATATATTTT	CASSQGGLGNTIYF
TRBD1	TRBV7-7	-	TRBJ2-5	TGTGCTAGCAGTTCGGACAGGGGGCGGGAGACCCAGTACTTC	CASSSDRGRETQYF
-	TRBV24-1	-	TRBJ1-2	TGTGCCACCAGTTTGGGGGGGGTTGACTATGGCTACACCTTC	CATSLGGVDYGYTF
-	TRBV9	-	TRBJ1-1	TGTGCCAGCAGCCCAACGGACAGATCGCCTGAAGCTTTCTTT	CASSPTDRSPEAFF
-	TRBV5-1	few	TRBJ1-4	TGCGCCAGCAGCTTGGACAGTACCAATGAAAAACTGTTTTTT	CASSLDSTNEKLFF
TRBD2	TRBV24-1	-	TRBJ2-1	TGTGCCACCAGTGACTCAGGGACTAGCGGGGGGTCCTACAATGAGCAGTTCTTC	CATSDSGTSGGSYNEQFF